This TCR beta chain was observed in a study of CD8 T cells in Susac syndrome. The study, taken as a whole, reports: It was acknowledged by the study that relatively few individuals were included in its TCR sequencing and HLA analysis.

High-throughput TCR beta sequencing covered peripheral CD8+ and CD4+ T cells. Germline trimming cut 6 bases from V and 0 bases from J; bases unmatched to any gene: 5. The CDR3 runs 15 residues. The V gene's germline CDR1 is SNHLY and CDR2 FYNNEI. With random hexamers, reverse transcription was performed on roughly 0.5 to 1 ug of RNA. Coverage of TCR beta CDR3 amplification by immunoSEQ multiplex PCR extended to 54 Vbeta and 13 Jbeta. TCRdb analysed the immunoSEQ multiplex PCR reads with MiXCR anew, one entry per CDR3 protein. The sample contains around 190,000 distinct CDR3 sequences, approximately 93% of which appear only once. As to this clonotype: Antigen unknown.

The chain employs TRBV2 and TRBJ1-1, with 9 bases lining up with TRBD1. The source material was CD4+ T cells from PBMCs. This sequence was found in a human donor in good health. CDR3 region: CASSGGQGLNTEAFF. DNA of the CDR3: TGTGCCAGCAGCGGTGGACAGGGGTTGAACACTGAAGCTTTCTTT.